The 10 T cell receptor beta chains listed next were all sequenced from one sample in a study of T-cell reconstitution after alpha-beta-depleted transplantation in children. Unique molecular identifiers were used to barcode this TCRbeta library. TCRdb independently ran MiXCR on the PCR reads; one entry per CDR3 protein. The table has approximately 420,000 distinct CDR3 sequences, around 9.9% seen once. Material: PBMCs from the stem cell graft donor, obtained from the stem cell graft. The receptors originated from a human donor who donated a stem cell graft to a child with acute myeloid leukemia.

This clonotype was observed many times. The V and J genes are TRBV20-1 and TRBJ1-6, with a weak D call TRBD1 (6 bases). V lost 6 bases to trimming and J lost 0 bases, with 15 bases between them. This CDR3 is built from 16 residues. From germline, CDR1 is DFQATT and CDR2 SNEGSKA (reference sequence). CDR3 sequence (DNA): TGCAGTGCCGTGGACAGCTTGAGCTCCTATAATTCACCCCTCCACTTT. Its protein is CSAVDSLSSYNSPLHF.

In this sample, this clonotype turned up many times. The chain links TRBV12-3 or TRBV12-4 to TRBJ1-5; D perhaps matches TRBD1 (5 bases). V shed 3 bases and J shed 0 bases, with 18 bases lying between them. The CDR3 contains 18 residues. CDR3 bases: TGTGCCAGCAGTTTTTGGACAACCCAAAGGATTAGCAATCAGCCCCAGCATTTT. Encoded protein: CASSFWTTQRISNQPQHF.

The chain links TRBV12-3 or TRBV12-4 to TRBJ2-5, with TRBD1 matching 10 bases. This CDR3 is built from 15 residues. V gave up 6 bases and J gave up 2 bases; unmatched junction bases: 6. The CDR3 DNA follows: TGTGCCAGCAGGGGACAGGGGCCCCGGCAAGAGACCCAGTACTTC. Protein product: CASRGQGPRQETQYF.

This clonotype was recorded at least ten times. The junction shows a germline mismatch at one end, possibly a read error. The J gene is TRBJ2-1, the V gene TRBV6-2 or TRBV6-3; no clear D gene. The germline CDR1 and CDR2 sequences are MNHEY and SVGEGT. The CDR3 runs 17 residues. The CDR3 DNA follows: TGTGCCAGCAGCTACTTTTTCGGCCACGGCTCCTACAATGAGCAGTTCTTC. Translating it yields CASSYFFGHGSYNEQFF.

This clonotype was recorded many times. The chain uses TRBV10-3 and TRBJ2-3; D may be TRBD1 or TRBD2 (5 bases each). The CDR3 is 12 residues long. With 3 bases removed from V and 6 bases from J, the gap between germline ends came to 7 bases. Germline V lookup: CDR1 ENHRY, CDR2 SYGVKD. The CDR3 reads CAISEGTDTQYF. The CDR3 DNA reads TGTGCCATCAGTGAAGGGACCGATACGCAGTATTTT.

This clonotype occurred a few times. The rearrangement links TRBV19 to TRBJ1-2; D not resolved. CDR1 is LNHDA and CDR2 is SQIVND in the germline V gene (reference sequence). This CDR3 is 15 amino acids long. V was trimmed by 5 bases and J by 2 bases, leaving 15 bases between them. The CDR3 sequence: CASSLESAPNYGYTF. CDR3 nucleotide sequence: TGTGCCAGTAGTTTGGAGTCCGCCCCAAACTATGGCTACACCTTC. Full variable domain (rest looked up from reference TRBV19 and TRBJ1-2): DGGITQSPKYLFRKEGQNVTLSCEQNLNHDAMYWYRQDPGQGLRLIYYSQIVNDFQKGDIAEGYSVSREKKESFPLTVTSAQKNPTAFYLCASSLESAPNYGYTFGSGTRLTVV.

This clonotype was detected only a few times. This chain's CDR3 is CASSLGPSGGSYNEQFF. Written as DNA, the CDR3 is TGCGCCAGCAGCTTGGGCCCTAGCGGGGGGTCATACAATGAGCAGTTCTTC. The rearrangement joins TRBV5-1 to TRBJ2-1; 11 nucleotides line up with TRBD2. Germline CDR1 and CDR2: SGHRS and YFSETQ. J was trimmed by 4 bases and V by 0 bases; bases with no gene match: 6. This CDR3 is 17 amino acids long.

A few counts support this clonotype. This chain uses TRBV12-3 or TRBV12-4 with TRBJ1-1; D remains ambiguous. With 6 bases removed from V and 3 bases from J, the gap between germline ends came to 11 bases. The CDR3 has 13 residues. The CDR3 here is CASSAVVYTEAFF. As DNA, the CDR3 is TGTGCCAGCAGCGCGGTTGTGTACACTGAAGCTTTCTTT.

The sample holds a few counts of this clonotype. The CDR3: CASRRKGVLGTGELFF. The CDR3 nucleotides read TGTGCCAGCAGACGCAAAGGGGTCTTGGGAACCGGGGAGCTGTTTTTT. The gene calls are TRBV6-1 and TRBJ2-2, with D possibly matching TRBD1 (5 bases). This CDR3 is 16 amino acids long. V was clipped by 6 bases and J by 5 bases, with 19 bases between them. Germline V gene sequence: CDR1 MNHNS, CDR2 SASEGT.

This clonotype was recorded at least ten times. The chain links TRBV10-2 to TRBJ2-2; 10 bases match TRBD2. Germline-derived CDR1 and CDR2 are WSHSY and SAAADI. V was pared by 4 bases and J by 3 bases, with 2 bases of the junction left unmatched. CDR3 size: 15 residues. The CDR3 region has the DNA TGCGCCAGCAGTGTTCTAGCGGGAGACACCGGGGAGCTGTTTTTT. Translated: CASSVLAGDTGELFF.